The subject of this entry is one T cell receptor (beta chain). Profiling relied on immunoSEQ multiplex PCR, and the TCRdb table lists in-frame clones only, not all of them. The sample has over 250,000 clones, approximately 86% seen once. From germline, CDR1 is MRHNA and CDR2 SNTAGT. V was clipped by 2 bases and J by 0 bases; unmatched bases: 10. The CDR3 loop spans 18 amino acids. These data come from a study of cytomegalovirus exposure and HLA in healthy donors. The sequence was obtained from a woman aged 18-35 years in good health and CMV-seronegative. The sample was PBMCs. This chain connects TRBV6-4 to TRBJ1-1, with TRBD1 matching 9 bases. CDR3 DNA sequence: TGTGCCAGCAGTGACCAACCGGGACAGGGAGGAGTGAACACTGAAGCTTTCTTT. Protein: CASSDQPGQGGVNTEAFF.